The source of this TCR beta chain is a study of PD-1 blockade in classical Hodgkin lymphoma. Sequencing was performed with immunoSEQ multiplex PCR; in TCRdb, only in-frame clones are kept and a portion is missing. The sample contains approximately 6,600 clones, 45% to 65% of which appear only once. The sample holds a few counts of this clone. Its antigen remains unknown. Every patient was affected by relapse after autologous stem cell transplantation, while exposure to brentuximab vedotin was not uniform. Investigators obtained CD8+ T cells from thawed PBMCs by magnetic negative selection. Study-wide results and caveats: Partial responders and progressors had significantly lower baseline TCR diversity. The CD4+ diversity rise by C4D1 was clearest in complete responders. The origin of the repertoire differences remains undefined, with disease activity or prior therapy as possible causes. Relapsed/refractory patients reportedly had lower baseline diversity than newly diagnosed patients.

This receptor was identified in a human donor with classical Hodgkin lymphoma. This specimen was CD8+ T cells from blood, taken at baseline.

This chain's CDR3 is CASSLAGHGYTF. The DNA of the CDR3 is TGTGCCAGCAGCTTAGCCGGACACGGCTACACCTTC. This rearrangement joins TRBV7-2 to TRBJ1-2; possibly TRBD1 for D (5 bases). This CDR3 contains 12 residues. Per the germline V gene, CDR1 is SGHTA and CDR2 is FQGNSA. Trimming took 0 bases from V and 8 from J, leaving 7 bases between them.